What follows are 5 T cell receptor beta chains derived from one specimen sequenced in a study of cytomegalovirus exposure and HLA in healthy donors. Researchers ran the PCR with 60 Vbeta and 13 Jbeta primers. Assay: immunoSEQ multiplex PCR; the TCRdb copy retains only in-frame clones and omits some. The data contain around 65,000 clones, 65% to 80% of them singletons. Sequencing input: PBMCs. These receptors were obtained from a man aged 35 to 55 in good health and CMV-seropositive.

This clone has a handful of counts. The V call is TRBV7-9, the J call TRBJ1-2, with D perhaps matching TRBD1 (5 bases). The CDR3 has 17 residues. Germline CDR1 is SEHNR and CDR2 is FQNEAQ (reference sequence). V lost 0 bases, J lost 4 bases, and 18 bases lay in between. CDR3: CASSLATGMTDAYGYTF. The CDR3 DNA sequence: TGTGCCAGCAGCTTAGCCACTGGTATGACAGATGCCTATGGCTACACCTTC.

CDR3 sequence (DNA): TGTGCCAGCAGCTTCTCCCTCAGGGGATCGGGGCGTTTGGACATTCAGTACTTC. This encodes CASSFSLRGSGRLDIQYF. This chain joins TRBV5-5 and TRBJ2-4; possible D gene TRBD1, 6 bases. CDR1 SGHKS and CDR2 YYEKEE come from the germline V gene (reference sequence). This CDR3 comprises 18 residues. The germline V and J ends were trimmed by 2 bases and 8 bases, with 26 bases remaining between them.

The chain recombines TRBV7-9 with TRBJ2-1; 7 positions match TRBD1. The CDR3 runs to 15 residues. V shed 4 bases and J 4 bases; nucleotides not matched to a gene: 7. Germline CDR1 reads SEHNR; CDR2 reads FQNEAQ (reference sequence). CDR3 loop: CASSSYRGDYNEQFF. The CDR3 DNA is TGTGCCAGCAGCTCGTACAGGGGTGATTACAATGAGCAGTTCTTC. Filled out from reference TRBV7-9 and TRBJ2-1, the complete variable domain reads DTGVSQNPRHKITKRGQNVTFRCDPISEHNRLYWYRQTLGQGPEFLTYFQNEAQLEKSRLLSDRFSAERPKGSFSTLEIQRTEQGDSAMYLCASSSYRGDYNEQFFGPGTRLTVL.

This clone has just one count. The V call is TRBV11-2, the J call TRBJ1-6, with TRBD1 matching 7 bases. V trimming: 4 bases; J trimming: 8 bases; junction bases outside the gene matches: 8. Germline loops: CDR1 SGHAT, CDR2 FQNNGV. CDR3 length: 15 amino acids. The CDR3 region has the DNA TGTGCCAGCAGCTACCACGGGACAGCTGATTCACCCCTCCACTTT. The encoded protein is CASSYHGTADSPLHF.

Here the CDR3 reads CASMTRVYRNEQFF. For the CDR3, the DNA is TGTGCCAGCATGACTAGGGTCTATAGGAATGAGCAGTTCTTC. The chain links TRBV11-2 to TRBJ2-1, with TRBD2 as a possible D gene (6 bases). CDR1 and CDR2 (germline): SGHAT, FQNNGV. Trimming shortened V by 7 bases and J by 7 bases, and 17 bases separated the two germline ends. The CDR3 covers 14 residues.